The clone carrying this T cell receptor (beta chain) was recorded a few times. The antigen is unknown. The data were taken from a study of T cell responses to AZD1222 COVID-19 vaccine. This CDR3 has 15 residues. Trimming cost V 5 bases and J 3 bases; bases outside gene matches: 9. CDR1 MNHNY and CDR2 SVGAGI come from the germline V gene (reference sequence). Study findings and constraints: Donors, mostly white British, included more females; clonal diversity was possibly underestimated. Baseline seropositivity occurred in only six AZD1222 recipients.

The data were produced by immunoSEQ multiplex PCR, yet TCRdb's version contains in-frame clones alone and is incomplete. The sample shows 85,000 to 90,000 clones, approximately 91% of them seen only once. The origin of this receptor is an adult who received the AZD1222 COVID-19 vaccine. The genes are TRBV6-6 and TRBJ2-7; 8 bases align to TRBD1. The specimen was peripheral blood, collected 28 days after the second AZD1222 dose. CDR3 loop: CASSVDRANGYEQYF. CDR3 DNA sequence: TGTGCCAGCAGTGTGGACAGGGCCAATGGCTACGAGCAGTACTTC.